What follows describes a single T cell receptor beta chain. The data derive from a study of spatial heterogeneity in lung cancer. On the study more broadly: Consistently, beta-chain sequences turned up in larger numbers than alpha-chain sequences did. Each unique TCR and UMI combination was seen more than ten times on average in raw reads.

Time point reported: sample taken at primary tumor resection. Sequencing covered unsorted whole RNA taken from tumor, nontumor lung or frozen PBMC. Every cDNA TCR molecule received its own unique molecular identifier. TCRdb independently ran MiXCR on the 5' RACE reads; one entry per CDR3 protein. The sample includes around 87,000 distinct CDR3 sequences, 12% of them seen just once. With V trimmed by 3 bases and J by 4 bases, 6 bases remained unmatched. The V gene's germline CDR1 is DFQATT and CDR2 SNEGSKA (reference sequence). CDR3 length: 15 amino acids. The sequences come from PBMCs, collected at surgery. The chain is built from TRBV20-1 and TRBJ2-6; 7 bases line up with TRBD1. The clonotype was recovered from a male donor with early-stage non-small cell lung cancer. The CDR3: CSASPQGLGANVLTF. DNA for the CDR3: TGCAGTGCTAGCCCACAGGGGTTGGGGGCCAACGTCCTGACTTTC.